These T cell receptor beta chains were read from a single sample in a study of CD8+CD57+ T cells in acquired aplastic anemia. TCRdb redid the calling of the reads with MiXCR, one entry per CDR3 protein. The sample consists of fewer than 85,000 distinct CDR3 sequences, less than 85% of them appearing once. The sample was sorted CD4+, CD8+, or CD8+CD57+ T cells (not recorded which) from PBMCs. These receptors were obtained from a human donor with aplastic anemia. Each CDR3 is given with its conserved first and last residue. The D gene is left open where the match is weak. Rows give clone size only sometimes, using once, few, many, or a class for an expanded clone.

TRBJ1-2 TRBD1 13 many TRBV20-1 CSAFDRDNYGYTF TGCAGTGCTTTTGACAGGGATAACTATGGCTACACCTTC
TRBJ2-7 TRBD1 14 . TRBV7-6 CASSPGQGRNEQYF TGTGCCAGCAGCCCGGGACAGGGGAGAAACGAGCAGTACTTC
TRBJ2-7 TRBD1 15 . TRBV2 CASSDWAGGSYEQYF TGTGCCAGCAGTGATTGGGCAGGGGGTTCCTACGAGCAGTACTTC
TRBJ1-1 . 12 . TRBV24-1 CATRRGESEAFF TGTGCCACCAGACGGGGCGAGTCGGAAGCTTTCTTT
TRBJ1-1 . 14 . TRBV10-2 CASSERGAGTEAFF TGCGCCAGCAGTGAGAGGGGCGCGGGAACTGAAGCTTTCTTT
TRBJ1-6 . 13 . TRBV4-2 CASSQNSRSPLHF TGTGCCAGCAGCCAAAACTCGCGATCACCCCTCCACTTT
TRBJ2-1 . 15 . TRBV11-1 CASSLELSPYNEQFF TGTGCCAGCAGCTTAGAACTATCCCCCTACAATGAGCAGTTCTTC
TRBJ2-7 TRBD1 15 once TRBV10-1 CASSVSKGQFNEQYF TGCGCCAGCAGTGTTTCGAAGGGACAGTTCAACGAGCAGTACTTC
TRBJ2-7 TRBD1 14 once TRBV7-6 CASSGYPGGGEQYF TGTGCCAGCAGCGGCTACCCAGGGGGTGGCGAGCAGTACTTC
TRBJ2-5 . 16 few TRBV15 CATSREASRSQETQYF TGTGCCACCAGCAGAGAAGCCAGCCGGAGCCAAGAGACCCAGTACTTC
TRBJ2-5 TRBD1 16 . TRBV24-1 CATSEPQGAGRETQYF TGTGCCACCAGTGAACCACAGGGGGCCGGGCGGGAGACCCAGTACTTC
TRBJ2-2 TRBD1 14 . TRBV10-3 CAIGTGSGTGELFF TGTGCCATCGGGACAGGGTCAGGGACCGGGGAGCTGTTTTTT
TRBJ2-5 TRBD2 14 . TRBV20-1 CSARETSGRETQYF TGCAGTGCTAGAGAAACTAGCGGAAGAGAGACCCAGTACTTC
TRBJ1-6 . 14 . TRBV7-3 CASRKDTQNSPLHF TGTGCCAGCAGAAAGGACACCCAAAATTCACCCCTCCACTTT
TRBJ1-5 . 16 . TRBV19 CASSIGGRVRNQPQHF TGTGCCAGTAGTATAGGAGGACGGGTTCGTAATCAGCCCCAGCATTTT
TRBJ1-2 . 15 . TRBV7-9 CASSLGDIPSDGYTF TGTGCCAGCAGCTTAGGGGACATACCTTCGGATGGCTACACCTTC
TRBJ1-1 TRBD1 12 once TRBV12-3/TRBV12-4 CASRQGMTEAFF TGTGCCAGCAGACAGGGGATGACTGAAGCTTTCTTT
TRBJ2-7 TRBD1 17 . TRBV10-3 CAISRKGQGAGGYEQYF TGTGCCATCAGCCGGAAGGGACAGGGGGCGGGAGGCTACGAGCAGTACTTC
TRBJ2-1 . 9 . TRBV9 CASGREQFF TGTGCCAGCGGTCGAGAGCAGTTCTTC
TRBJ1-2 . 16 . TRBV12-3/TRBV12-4 CASSPSRAVRIYGYTF TGTGCCAGCAGTCCCTCCAGGGCAGTGCGGATCTATGGCTACACCTTC
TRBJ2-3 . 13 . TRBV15 CATSSPLTDTQYF TGTGCCACCAGCAGCCCACTCACAGATACGCAGTATTTT
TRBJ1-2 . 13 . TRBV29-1 CSARIGRANGYTF TGCAGCGCCCGAATAGGTAGGGCTAATGGCTACACCTTC
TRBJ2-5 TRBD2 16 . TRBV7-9 CASSPTVLAGVETQYF TGTGCCAGCAGCCCAACCGTACTAGCGGGAGTGGAGACCCAGTACTTC
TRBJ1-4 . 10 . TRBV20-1 CSVQEEKLFF TGCAGTGTACAAGAAGAAAAACTGTTTTTT
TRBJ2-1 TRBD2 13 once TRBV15 CATSRGGGVGQFF TGTGCCACCAGCAGAGGGGGAGGGGTTGGGCAGTTCTTC
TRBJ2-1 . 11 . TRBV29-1 CSVGSENEQFF TGCAGCGTTGGGTCGGAGAATGAGCAGTTCTTC
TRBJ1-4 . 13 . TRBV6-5 CASSYSSGGKLFF TGTGCCAGCAGTTACTCGAGCGGAGGAAAACTGTTTTTT
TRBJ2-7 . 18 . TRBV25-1 CASSSARSSPLLGYEQYF TGTGCCAGCAGCAGTGCTAGATCGTCGCCCCTGTTAGGCTACGAGCAGTACTTC
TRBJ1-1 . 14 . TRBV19 CASQTAISDTEAFF TGTGCCAGTCAGACTGCTATATCAGACACTGAAGCTTTCTTT
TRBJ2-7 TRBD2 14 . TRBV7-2 CASLGGEGRNEQYF TGTGCCAGCTTGGGGGGGGAGGGCCGTAACGAGCAGTACTTC
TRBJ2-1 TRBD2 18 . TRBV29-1 CSGGGTSGRAFSYNEQFF TGCAGCGGCGGAGGGACTAGCGGGAGGGCCTTTTCCTACAATGAGCAGTTCTTC
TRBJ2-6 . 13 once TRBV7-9 CASSLIGANVLTF TGTGCCAGCAGCTTAATCGGGGCCAACGTCCTGACTTTC
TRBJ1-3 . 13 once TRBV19 CASSDSSGNTIYF TGTGCCAGTAGTGACAGCTCTGGAAACACCATATATTTT
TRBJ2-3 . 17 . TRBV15 CATSRDLRLAVTDTQYF TGTGCCACCAGCAGAGATTTAAGGCTAGCTGTCACAGATACGCAGTATTTT
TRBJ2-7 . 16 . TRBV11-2 CASSLGASLGGGEQYF TGTGCCAGCAGCTTAGGGGCTAGCCTCGGAGGGGGCGAGCAGTACTTC
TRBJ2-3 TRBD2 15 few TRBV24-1 CATSDPGTSGDTQYF TGTGCCACCAGTGACCCCGGGACTAGTGGAGATACGCAGTATTTT
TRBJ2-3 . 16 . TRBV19 CASSIGGTRGTDTQYF TGTGCCAGTAGTATAGGAGGGACTCGAGGCACAGATACGCAGTATTTT
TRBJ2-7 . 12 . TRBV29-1 CSARRQTSEQYF TGCAGCGCTCGCCGACAGACGAGCGAGCAGTACTTC
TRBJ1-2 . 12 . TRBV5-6 CASSLGTVGYTF TGTGCCAGCAGCTTGGGTACAGTTGGCTACACCTTC
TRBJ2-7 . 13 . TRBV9 CASNREFTYEQYF TGTGCCAGCAATCGGGAATTCACCTACGAGCAGTACTTC
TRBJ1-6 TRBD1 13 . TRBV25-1 CASSAGGNSPLHF TGTGCCAGCAGCGCAGGGGGGAATTCACCCCTCCACTTT
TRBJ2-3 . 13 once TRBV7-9 CASKGPRTDTQYF TGTGCCAGCAAAGGACCTAGAACAGATACGCAGTATTTT
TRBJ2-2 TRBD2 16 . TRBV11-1 CASSWTSGKRTGELFF TGTGCCAGCTCCTGGACTAGCGGGAAACGGACCGGGGAGCTGTTTTTT
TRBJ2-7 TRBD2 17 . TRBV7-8 CASSRPTSAGSSYEQYF TGTGCCAGCAGCCGTCCCACCTCAGCGGGGAGCTCCTACGAGCAGTACTTC
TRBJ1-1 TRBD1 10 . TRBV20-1 CSAGGQPAFF TGCAGTGCTGGGGGACAGCCAGCTTTCTTT
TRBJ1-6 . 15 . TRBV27 CASSKKNSNNSPLHF TGTGCCAGCAGTAAGAAAAACAGTAATAATTCACCCCTCCACTTT